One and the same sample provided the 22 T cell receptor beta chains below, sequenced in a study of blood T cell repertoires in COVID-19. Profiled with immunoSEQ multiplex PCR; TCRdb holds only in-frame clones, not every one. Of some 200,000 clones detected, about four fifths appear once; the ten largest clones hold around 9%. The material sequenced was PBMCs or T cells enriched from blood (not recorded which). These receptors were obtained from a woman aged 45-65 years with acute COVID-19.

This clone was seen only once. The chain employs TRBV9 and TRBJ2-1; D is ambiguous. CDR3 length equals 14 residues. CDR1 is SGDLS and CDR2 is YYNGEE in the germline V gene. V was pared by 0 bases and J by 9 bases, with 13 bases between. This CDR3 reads CASSVGVSPGEQFF. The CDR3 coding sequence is TGTGCCAGCAGCGTAGGGGTATCTCCGGGTGAGCAGTTCTTC.

This chain's CDR3 is CASSQDQGRSGGVLYEQYF. In DNA form, the CDR3 reads TGTGCCAGCAGCCAAGATCAAGGGCGAAGCGGGGGGGTCCTCTACGAGCAGTACTTC. This rearrangement joins TRBV3-1 (or the pseudogene TRBV3-2) to TRBJ2-7; 10 bases fit TRBD2. Per the germline V gene, CDR1 is LGHDT and CDR2 is YNNKEL (reference sequence). V trimming: 0 bases; J trimming: 3 bases; junction bases outside the gene matches: 14. The length of the CDR3 is 19 residues.

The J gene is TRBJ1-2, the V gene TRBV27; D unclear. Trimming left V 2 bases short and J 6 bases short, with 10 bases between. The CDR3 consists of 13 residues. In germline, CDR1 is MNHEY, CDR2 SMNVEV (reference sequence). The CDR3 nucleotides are TGTGCCAGCAGTTTAAACCACAGAGATGGCTACACCTTC. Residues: CASSLNHRDGYTF.

CDR3 DNA: TGTGCCACCAGTGATCCCGGGACTAGCGGGGACAATGAGCAGTTCTTC. Translated, it gives CATSDPGTSGDNEQFF. The chain uses TRBV24-1 and TRBJ2-1; 13 nucleotides match TRBD2. With V trimmed by 3 bases and J by 5 bases, 3 bases remained unmatched. The CDR3 length is 16 residues. CDR1 and CDR2 from the germline V gene are KGHDR and SFDVKD.

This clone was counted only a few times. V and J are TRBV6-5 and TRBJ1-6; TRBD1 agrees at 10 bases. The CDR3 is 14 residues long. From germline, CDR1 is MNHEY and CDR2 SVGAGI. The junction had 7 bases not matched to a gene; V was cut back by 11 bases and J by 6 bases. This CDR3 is CAGSGQGTNSPLHF. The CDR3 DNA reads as TGTGCCGGATCGGGACAGGGGACTAATTCACCCCTCCACTTT.

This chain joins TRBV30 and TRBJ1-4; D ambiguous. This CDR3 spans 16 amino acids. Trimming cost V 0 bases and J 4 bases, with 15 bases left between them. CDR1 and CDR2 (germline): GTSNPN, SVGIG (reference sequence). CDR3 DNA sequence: TGTGCCTGGAGTGTTACAGCCGTATCTAATAATGAAAAACTGTTTTTT. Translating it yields CAWSVTAVSNNEKLFF.

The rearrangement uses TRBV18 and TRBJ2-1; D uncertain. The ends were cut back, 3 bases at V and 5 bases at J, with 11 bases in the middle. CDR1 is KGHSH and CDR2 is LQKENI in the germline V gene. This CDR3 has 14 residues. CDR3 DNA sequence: TGTGCCAGCTCACCCCTCATCGCGAACAATGAGCAGTTCTTC. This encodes CASSPLIANNEQFF.

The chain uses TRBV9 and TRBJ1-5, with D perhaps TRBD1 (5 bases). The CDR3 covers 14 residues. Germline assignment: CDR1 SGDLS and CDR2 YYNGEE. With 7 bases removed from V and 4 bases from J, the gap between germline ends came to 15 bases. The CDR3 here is CASGGSGINQPQHF. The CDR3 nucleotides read TGTGCCAGCGGTGGATCAGGGATTAATCAGCCCCAGCATTTT. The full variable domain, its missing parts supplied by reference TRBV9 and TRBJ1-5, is DSGVTQTPKHLITATGQRVTLRCSPRSGDLSVYWYQQSLDQGLQFLIQYYNGEERAKGNILERFSAQQFPDLHSELNLSSLELGDSALYFCASGGSGINQPQHFGDGTRLSIL.

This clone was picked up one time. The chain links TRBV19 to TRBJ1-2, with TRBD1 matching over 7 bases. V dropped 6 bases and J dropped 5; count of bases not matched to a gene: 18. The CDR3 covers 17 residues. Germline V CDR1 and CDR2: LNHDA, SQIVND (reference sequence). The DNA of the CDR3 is TGTGCCAGTAGCGAAAAACTTAACCGGGACAGACCTTATGGCTACACCTTC. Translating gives CASSEKLNRDRPYGYTF. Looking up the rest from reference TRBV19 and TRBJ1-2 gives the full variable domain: DGGITQSPKYLFRKEGQNVTLSCEQNLNHDAMYWYRQDPGQGLRLIYYSQIVNDFQKGDIAEGYSVSREKKESFPLTVTSAQKNPTAFYLCASSEKLNRDRPYGYTFGSGTRLTVV.

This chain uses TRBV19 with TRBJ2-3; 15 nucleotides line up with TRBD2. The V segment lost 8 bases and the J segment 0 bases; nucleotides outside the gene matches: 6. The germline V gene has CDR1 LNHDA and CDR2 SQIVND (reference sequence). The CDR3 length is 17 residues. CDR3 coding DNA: TGTGCCAGTGAGGGACTAGCGGGAGGAAAAAGCACAGATACGCAGTATTTT. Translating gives CASEGLAGGKSTDTQYF.

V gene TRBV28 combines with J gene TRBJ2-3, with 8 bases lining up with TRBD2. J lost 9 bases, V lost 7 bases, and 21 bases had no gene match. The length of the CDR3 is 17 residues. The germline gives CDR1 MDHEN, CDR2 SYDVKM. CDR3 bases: TGTGCCAGCACTCCCGGGGGGGCTAGCGCCAGAAAGAGGACGCAGTATTTT. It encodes CASTPGGASARKRTQYF.

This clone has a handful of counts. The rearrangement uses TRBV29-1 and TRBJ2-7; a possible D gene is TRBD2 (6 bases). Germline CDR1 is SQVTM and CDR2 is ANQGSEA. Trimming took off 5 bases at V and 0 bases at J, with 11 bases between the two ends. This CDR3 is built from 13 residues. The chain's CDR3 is CSVRDGSSYEQYF. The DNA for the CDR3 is TGCAGCGTTAGGGACGGGAGCTCCTACGAGCAGTACTTC.

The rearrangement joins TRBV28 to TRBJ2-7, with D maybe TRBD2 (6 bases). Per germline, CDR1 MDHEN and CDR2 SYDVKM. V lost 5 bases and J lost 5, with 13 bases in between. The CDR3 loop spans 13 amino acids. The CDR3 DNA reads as TGTGCCAGCAGTCACCCGACTAGTCACGAGCAGTACTTC. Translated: CASSHPTSHEQYF.

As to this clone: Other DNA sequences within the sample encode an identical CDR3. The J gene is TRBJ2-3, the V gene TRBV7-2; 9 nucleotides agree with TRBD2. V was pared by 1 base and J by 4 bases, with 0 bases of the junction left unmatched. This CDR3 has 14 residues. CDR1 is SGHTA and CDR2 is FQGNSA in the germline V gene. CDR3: CASSLGGGADTQYF. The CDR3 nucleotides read TGTGCCAGCAGCTTAGGCGGGGGGGCAGATACGCAGTATTTT.

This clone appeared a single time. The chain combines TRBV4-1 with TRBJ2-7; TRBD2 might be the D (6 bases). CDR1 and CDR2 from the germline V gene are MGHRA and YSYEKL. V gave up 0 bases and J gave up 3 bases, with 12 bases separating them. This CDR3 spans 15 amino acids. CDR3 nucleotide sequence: TGCGCCAGCAGCCAAGATCGGAGGCGGGACTACGAGCAGTACTTC. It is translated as CASSQDRRRDYEQYF.

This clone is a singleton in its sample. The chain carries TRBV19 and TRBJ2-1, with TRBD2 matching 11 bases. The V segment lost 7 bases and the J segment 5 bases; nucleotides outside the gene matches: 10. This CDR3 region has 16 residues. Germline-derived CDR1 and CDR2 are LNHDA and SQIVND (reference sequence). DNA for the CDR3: TGTGCCAGTACCCCTGGGGCTAGCGGGGGGAACAATGAGCAGTTCTTC. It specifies CASTPGASGGNNEQFF.

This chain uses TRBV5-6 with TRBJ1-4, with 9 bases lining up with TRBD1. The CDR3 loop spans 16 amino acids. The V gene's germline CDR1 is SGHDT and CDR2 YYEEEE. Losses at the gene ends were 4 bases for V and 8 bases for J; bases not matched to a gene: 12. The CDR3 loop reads CASSPLQGANPEKLFF. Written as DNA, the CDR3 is TGTGCCAGCAGCCCCCTACAGGGGGCTAATCCCGAAAAACTGTTTTTT.

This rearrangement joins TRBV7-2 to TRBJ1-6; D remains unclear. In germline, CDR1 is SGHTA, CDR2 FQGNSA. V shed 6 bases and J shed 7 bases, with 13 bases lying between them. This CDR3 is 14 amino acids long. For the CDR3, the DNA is TGTGCCAGCAGGCCCTGGGCGCAGAATTCACCCCTCCACTTT. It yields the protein CASRPWAQNSPLHF.

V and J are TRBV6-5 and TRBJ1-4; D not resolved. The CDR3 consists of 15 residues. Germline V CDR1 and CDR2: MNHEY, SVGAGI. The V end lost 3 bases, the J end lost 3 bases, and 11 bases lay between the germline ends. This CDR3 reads CASSYLAGSNEKLFF. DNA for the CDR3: TGTGCCAGCAGTTATTTAGCTGGCTCTAATGAAAAACTGTTTTTT.

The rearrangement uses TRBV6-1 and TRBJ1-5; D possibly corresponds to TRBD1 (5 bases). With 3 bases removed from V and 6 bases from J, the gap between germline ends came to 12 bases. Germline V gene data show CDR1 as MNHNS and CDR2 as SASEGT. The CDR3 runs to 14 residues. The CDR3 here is CASSESRAVQPQHF. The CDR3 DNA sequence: TGTGCCAGCAGTGAGTCCAGGGCGGTTCAGCCCCAGCATTTT.

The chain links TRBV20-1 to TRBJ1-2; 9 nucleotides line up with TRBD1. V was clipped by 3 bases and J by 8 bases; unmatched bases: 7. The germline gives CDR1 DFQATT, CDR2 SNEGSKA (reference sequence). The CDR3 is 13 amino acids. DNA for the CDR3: TGCAGTGCTAGTTCGGGACAGGGCCTAGGCTACACCTTC. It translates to CSASSGQGLGYTF.

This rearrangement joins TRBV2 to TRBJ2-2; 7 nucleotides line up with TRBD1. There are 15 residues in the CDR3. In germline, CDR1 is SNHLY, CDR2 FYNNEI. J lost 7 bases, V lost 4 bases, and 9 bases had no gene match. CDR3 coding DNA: TGTGCCAGCAGTGGGAGGCAGGGGGTTGGCGGGGAGCTGTTTTTT. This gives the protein CASSGRQGVGGELFF.